The T cell receptor (beta chain) under discussion was sequenced for a study of blood T cell repertoires in COVID-19. Overall study context: Samples came from the United States, Italy and Spain, spanning acute and convalescent COVID-19.

Study members were between about 18 and 100 years old and lived in 24 US regions. Clones were read by immunoSEQ multiplex PCR, and TCRdb kept only the in-frame ones, dropping some. The table includes 350,000 or so clones, about nine tenths detected once. V was trimmed by 5 bases and J by 4 bases, leaving 15 bases between them. There are 14 residues in the CDR3. Germline V gene sequence: CDR1 MDHEN, CDR2 SYDVKM. The specimen was PBMCs or T cells enriched from blood (not recorded which). The receptor was derived from a woman aged 25 to 39 who had been exposed to COVID-19. The genes are TRBV28 and TRBJ2-7, with D maybe TRBD1 (5 bases). CDR3 sequence (DNA): TGTGCCAGCAGTCCGTCAGGGATGAGATACGAGCAGTACTTC. Amino acids: CASSPSGMRYEQYF.